This TCR beta chain was captured in a study of monozygotic twins with inflammatory bowel disease. TCRdb reworked the 5' RACE reads into one entry per CDR3 protein, no DNA. The sample table sets out 400,000 to 500,000 distinct CDR3 sequences. Study observations and caveats: The data offered no way to tell different T cell subtypes apart.

Germline V gives CDR1 SGHTA, CDR2 FQGNSA. This CDR3 has 15 amino acids. A note on this clonotype: Its antigen is not known.

The rearrangement uses TRBV7-2 and TRBJ2-1. This sequence originates from a human donor with ulcerative colitis or Crohn's disease, or a healthy co-twin of an affected twin (not recorded which). The sequenced sample consisted of blood. CDR3 in amino acids: CASSLVTLPYNEQFF.